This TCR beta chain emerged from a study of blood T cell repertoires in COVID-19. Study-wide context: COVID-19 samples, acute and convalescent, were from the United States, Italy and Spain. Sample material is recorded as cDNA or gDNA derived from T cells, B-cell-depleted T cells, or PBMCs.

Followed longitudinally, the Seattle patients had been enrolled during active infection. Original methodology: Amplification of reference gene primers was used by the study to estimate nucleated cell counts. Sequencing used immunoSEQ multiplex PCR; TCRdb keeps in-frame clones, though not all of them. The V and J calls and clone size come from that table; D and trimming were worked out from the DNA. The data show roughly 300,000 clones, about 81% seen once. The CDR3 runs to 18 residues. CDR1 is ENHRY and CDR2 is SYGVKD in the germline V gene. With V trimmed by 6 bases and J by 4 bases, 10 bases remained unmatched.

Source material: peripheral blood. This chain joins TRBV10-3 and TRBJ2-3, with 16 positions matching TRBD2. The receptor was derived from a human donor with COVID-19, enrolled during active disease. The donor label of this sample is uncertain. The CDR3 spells CAIRDPGLAGGRADTQYF. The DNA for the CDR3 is TGTGCCATCAGAGATCCGGGACTAGCGGGAGGGCGGGCAGATACGCAGTATTTT.